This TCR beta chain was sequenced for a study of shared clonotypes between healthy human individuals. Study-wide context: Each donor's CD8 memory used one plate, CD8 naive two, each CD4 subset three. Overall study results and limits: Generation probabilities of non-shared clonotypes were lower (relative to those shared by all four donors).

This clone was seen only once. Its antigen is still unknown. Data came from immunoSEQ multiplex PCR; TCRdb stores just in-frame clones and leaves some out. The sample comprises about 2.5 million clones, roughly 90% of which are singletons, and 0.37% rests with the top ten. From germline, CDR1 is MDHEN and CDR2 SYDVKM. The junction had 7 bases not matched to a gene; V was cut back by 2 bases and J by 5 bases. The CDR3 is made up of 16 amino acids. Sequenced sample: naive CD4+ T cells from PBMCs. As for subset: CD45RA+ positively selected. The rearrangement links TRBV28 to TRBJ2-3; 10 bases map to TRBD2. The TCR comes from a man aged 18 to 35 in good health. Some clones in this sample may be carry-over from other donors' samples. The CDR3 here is CASSLPLAGVKDTQYF. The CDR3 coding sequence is TGTGCCAGCAGTTTACCGCTAGCGGGAGTTAAAGATACGCAGTATTTT.